This TCR beta chain was found in a study of T-cell reconstitution after alpha-beta-depleted transplantation in children. TCRbeta library construction was performed incorporating unique molecular identifiers. Using its own MiXCR run on the PCR reads, TCRdb lists one record per CDR3 protein. Of 200,000 to 250,000 distinct CDR3 sequences in the sample, roughly 10% were seen once. The V and J ends lost 7 bases and 9 bases, in that order; junction bases with no gene match: 9. The CDR3 covers 14 residues. Germline V gives CDR1 KGHSY, CDR2 FQNENV. This TCR came from a human donor who donated a stem cell graft to a child with acute lymphoblastic leukemia. The rearrangement uses TRBV16 and TRBJ1-6; 7 bases line up with TRBD1. The sequencing here drew on PBMCs from the stem cell graft donor, taken from the stem cell graft. The CDR3 region has the DNA TGTGCCAGCACCTACAGGGGCGGTATTTCACCCCTCCACTTT. Amino acid sequence: CASTYRGGISPLHF. The complete variable domain, with remaining parts taken from reference TRBV16 and TRBJ1-6, reads GEEVAQTPKHLVRGEGQKAKLYCAPIKGHSYVFWYQQVLKNEFKFLISFQNENVFDETGMPKERFSAKCLPNSPCSLEIQATKLEDSAVYFCASTYRGGISPLHFGNGTRLTVT.